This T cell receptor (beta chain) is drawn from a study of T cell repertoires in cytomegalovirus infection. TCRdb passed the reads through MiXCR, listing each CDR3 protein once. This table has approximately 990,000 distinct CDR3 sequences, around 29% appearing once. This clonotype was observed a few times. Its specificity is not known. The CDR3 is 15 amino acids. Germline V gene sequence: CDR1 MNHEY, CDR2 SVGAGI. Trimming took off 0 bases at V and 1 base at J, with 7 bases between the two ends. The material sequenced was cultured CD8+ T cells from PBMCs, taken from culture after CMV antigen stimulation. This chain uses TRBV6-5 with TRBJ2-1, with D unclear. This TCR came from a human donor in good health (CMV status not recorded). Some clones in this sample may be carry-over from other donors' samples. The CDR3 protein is CASSYSRASYNEQFF. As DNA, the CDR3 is TGTGCCAGCAGTTACTCAAGGGCTTCCTACAATGAGCAGTTCTTC.